This T cell receptor delta chain was recovered during a study of gamma-delta T cells after stem cell transplantation. TCRdb reprocessed the RT-PCR reads using CATT. Of around 1,500 delta-chain clones in the sample, over 14% are singletons; the top ten hold over 12%. This CDR3 has 17 residues. Germline-derived CDR1 and CDR2 are TSWWSYY and QGS. The V gene end was trimmed by 3 bases and the J gene end by 8 bases; junction bases not matched to a gene: 17. This clone is judged large (0.1 to 1%). Other nucleotide sequences from this sample produce the same CDR3. The chain employs TRDV1 and TRDJ1; 8 bases are shared with TRDD3. This sequence originates from a human donor. It is not recorded whose cells these are; they may come from a transplant donor. The source material was gamma-delta T cells. In DNA form, the CDR3 reads TGTGCTCTTGGGGATGAAGGTACTGGGGGCCCGAAGGGGAAACTCATCTTT. Translating it yields CALGDEGTGGPKGKLIF.